This T cell receptor beta chain emerged from a study of blood T cell repertoires in COVID-19. About the study: Some COVID-19 samples were acute and others convalescent; all came from the United States, Italy and Spain.

Sequencing was performed with immunoSEQ multiplex PCR; in TCRdb, only in-frame clones are kept and a portion is missing. The sample carries about 160,000 clones, 75% to 85% recorded once. This CDR3 spans 16 amino acids. Germline CDR1 and CDR2: SGHTA and FQGNSA. Trimming took 4 bases from V and 0 from J; bases not matched to a gene: 5. Participants had their cohort set by participant-reported clinical history. This chain uses TRBV7-2 with TRBJ2-3; 9 bases align to TRBD2. Input material: PBMCs or T cells enriched from blood (not recorded which). The TCR comes from a man aged 35-49 years who had recovered from COVID-19. DNA for the CDR3: TGTGCCAGCAGCTCGATTCTAGCGGGGAGCACAGATACGCAGTATTTT. Its protein product is CASSSILAGSTDTQYF.